This T cell receptor beta chain was observed in a study of blood T cells in healthy people across ages. Primed by a sample-barcoded 5' primer and a J-beta primer mix, a second PCR proceeded for about 6 to 12 cycles. Each CDR3 protein is one row after TCRdb ran MiXCR on the 5' RACE reads. The sample lists approximately 760,000 distinct CDR3 sequences, 25% occurring once. Details on this clonotype: Compared with germline, one end of the junction differs, possibly owing to a read error.

CDR1 is LGHDT and CDR2 is YNNKEL in the germline V gene (reference sequence). The CDR3 runs 13 residues. These data were also filed under a second study, of T cells of mothers and their children. From that paper: Each donor was one of three healthy Caucasian mothers or one of their six children.

The origin of this receptor is a boy between 5 and 17 years old in good health. The V and J genes are TRBV3-1 and TRBJ2-5; D not certain. Source material: blood. CDR3 DNA: TGTGCCAACAGCCATTCGGAACAAGAGACCCAGTACTTC. This codes for CANSHSEQETQYF.